The 18 T cell receptor beta chains listed next were all sequenced from one sample in a study of long-term antiretroviral therapy in people with HIV. Survey-level immunoSEQ v3.0 assays were run. Assay used: immunoSEQ multiplex PCR; TCRdb lists only in-frame clones, some missing. The sample consists of about 32,000 clones, about 94% of them appearing once. The sample in question was unsorted PBMCs, obtained 4.1 years after starting antiretroviral therapy. These receptors were taken from a woman in her fifties or sixties with HIV.

In DNA form, the CDR3 reads TGCGCCAGCAGCTTGGTTGGGGCTAGTAACACCGGGGAGCTGTTTTTT. It translates to CASSLVGASNTGELFF. The chain carries TRBV5-1 and TRBJ2-2; tentative D call: TRBD1 (5 bases). Germline assignment: CDR1 SGHRS and CDR2 YFSETQ. This CDR3 contains 16 residues. V dropped 0 bases and J dropped 2 bases, with 11 bases sitting between them.

The chain links TRBV5-1 to TRBJ2-2; 8 nucleotides align to TRBD2. Germline CDR1 and CDR2: SGHRS and YFSETQ. Losses at the gene ends were 0 bases for V and 5 bases for J; bases not matched to a gene: 6. CDR3 size: 16 residues. DNA of the CDR3: TGCGCCAGCAGCTTGGAAGGAGCGGGGGTGACCGGGGAGCTGTTTTTT. Translating it yields CASSLEGAGVTGELFF. The full variable domain, its missing parts supplied by reference TRBV5-1 and TRBJ2-2, is KAGVTQTPRYLIKTRGQQVTLSCSPISGHRSVSWYQQTPGQGLQFLFEYFSETQRNKGNFPGRFSGRQFSNSRSEMNVSTLELGDSALYLCASSLEGAGVTGELFFGEGSRLTVL.

V gene TRBV5-1 combines with J gene TRBJ2-2; D remains unclear. CDR3 size: 14 residues. CDR1 is SGHRS, CDR2 YFSETQ, per germline. V shed 4 bases and J shed 3 bases, with 10 bases lying between them. DNA of the CDR3: TGCGCCAGCAGCCCGTCCAGCTACACCGGGGAGCTGTTTTTT. Protein sequence: CASSPSSYTGELFF.

The rearrangement uses TRBV6-5 and TRBJ2-5; weak D call: TRBD1 (5 bases). The CDR3 is 14 amino acids. The V and J ends lost 4 bases and 2 bases respectively, with 11 bases between them. The germline V gene encodes CDR1 MNHEY and CDR2 SVGAGI. The CDR3 is CASSSQTVQETQYF. The CDR3 region has the DNA TGTGCCAGCAGTTCCCAGACAGTTCAAGAGACCCAGTACTTC.

This chain links TRBV11-2 with TRBJ2-2; no clear D. The CDR3 runs to 14 residues. V lost 3 bases, J lost 4 bases, and 9 bases lay in between. Germline V lookup: CDR1 SGHAT, CDR2 FQNNGV. CDR3 loop: CASSFYDGTGELFF. CDR3 DNA: TGTGCCAGCAGCTTTTATGACGGCACCGGGGAGCTGTTTTTT.

The chain uses TRBV7-8 and TRBJ2-3; 7 bases agree with TRBD2. Germline loops: CDR1 SGHVS, CDR2 FQNEAQ. The CDR3 has 14 residues. J lost 3 bases, V lost 0 bases, and 0 bases had no gene match. This chain's CDR3 is CASSLAGGTDTQYF. Here the CDR3 DNA reads TGTGCCAGCAGCTTAGCGGGGGGGACAGATACGCAGTATTTT.

The CDR3 sequence: CASSARLEQYF. CDR3 in DNA: TGTGCCAGCAGCGCCCGCTTAGAGCAGTACTTC. The chain combines TRBV2 with TRBJ2-7; unclear D gene. Germline CDR1 reads SNHLY; CDR2 reads FYNNEI. This CDR3 region has 11 residues. Trimming took 6 bases from V and 7 from J, leaving 10 bases between them.

In nucleotides, the CDR3 is TGTGCCAGCAGTTTTTGGTCTAGCACAGATACGCAGTATTTT. Translating it yields CASSFWSSTDTQYF. The chain is built from TRBV27 and TRBJ2-3; D uncertain. The V end lost 3 bases, the J end lost 0 bases, and 7 bases lay between the germline ends. The CDR3 is made up of 14 amino acids. Per germline, CDR1 MNHEY and CDR2 SMNVEV (reference sequence).

This chain joins TRBV7-9 and TRBJ1-6, with unresolved D. CDR1 SEHNR and CDR2 FQNEAQ come from the germline V gene (reference sequence). The V end lost 3 bases, the J end lost 6 bases, and 9 bases lay between the germline ends. This CDR3 region has 14 residues. This CDR3 reads CASSFRVGNSPLHF. The CDR3 coding sequence is TGTGCCAGCAGCTTCCGGGTTGGTAATTCACCCCTCCACTTT.

V is TRBV5-1 and J is TRBJ1-1; tentative D call: TRBD1 (5 bases). There are 14 residues in the CDR3. The germline CDR1 and CDR2 sequences are SGHRS and YFSETQ. Trimming removed 0 bases from V and 5 bases from J, with 11 bases in between. The DNA of the CDR3 is TGCGCCAGCAGCTTGGGTGGGGGTCAGACTGAAGCTTTCTTT. The encoded protein is CASSLGGGQTEAFF.

This clone is a singleton in its sample. The chain has TRBV5-6 and TRBJ1-2; TRBD1 matches 9 bases. The V gene's germline CDR1 is SGHDT and CDR2 YYEEEE. V lost 0 bases to trimming and J lost 3 bases; unmatched junction nucleotides: 0. The CDR3 is 14 residues long. The CDR3 nucleotides are TGTGCCAGCAGCTTGGACAGGGGGCACTATGGCTACACCTTC. Amino acid sequence: CASSLDRGHYGYTF.

The J gene is TRBJ1-1, the V gene TRBV29-1, with D perhaps TRBD1 (5 bases). The CDR3 is 11 residues long. Trimming stripped 7 bases from V and 2 bases from J, with 8 bases between. Germline lookup yields CDR1 SQVTM and CDR2 ANQGSEA. The CDR3 DNA sequence: TGCAGCGCGGGGGTAAACACTGAAGCTTTCTTT. This sequence encodes CSAGVNTEAFF.

The rearrangement uses TRBV5-8 and TRBJ2-3, with D perhaps TRBD1 (5 bases). V was pared by 4 bases and J by 0 bases, with 18 bases between. The CDR3 has 17 residues. Germline V gene sequence: CDR1 SGHTS, CDR2 YDEGEE. The CDR3 sequence is CASSPYIRQLSTDTQYF. The DNA for the CDR3 is TGTGCCAGCAGCCCCTACATAAGACAGCTAAGCACAGATACGCAGTATTTT.

The J gene is TRBJ2-2, the V gene TRBV11-3; D is uncertain. V was cut by 1 base and J by 0 bases, with 3 bases left in between. Germline V gives CDR1 SGHNT, CDR2 YENEEA. This CDR3 comprises 14 residues. CDR3 sequence: CASSLGANTGELFF. CDR3 DNA: TGTGCCAGCAGCTTAGGGGCGAACACCGGGGAGCTGTTTTTT.

This rearrangement joins TRBV27 to TRBJ1-5, with 11 nucleotides matching TRBD1. Germline CDR1 MNHEY, CDR2 SMNVEV (reference sequence). This CDR3 is 18 amino acids long. With V trimmed by 1 base and J by 3 bases, 8 bases remained unmatched. The CDR3 DNA follows: TGTGCCAGCAGTTTATTTTCCGGACAGGGGGCTTTCAATCAGCCCCAGCATTTT. It encodes CASSLFSGQGAFNQPQHF.

The gene calls are TRBV6-5 and TRBJ1-1; no reliable D call. V lost 5 bases and J lost 11, with 21 bases in between. Per the germline V gene, CDR1 is MNHEY and CDR2 is SVGAGI. This CDR3 contains 14 residues. The CDR3 bases are TGTGCCAGCAGTACAAAGACGGGCGGACTGGGGGCTTTCTTT. This encodes CASSTKTGGLGAFF.

The chain has TRBV7-2 and TRBJ1-2, with 8 bases that match TRBD1. Germline lookup yields CDR1 SGHTA and CDR2 FQGNSA. J gave up 2 bases and V 5 bases, and 10 bases lay outside the gene matches. There are 16 residues in the CDR3. CDR3 bases: TGTGCCAGCAGCCCGGACAAGTGGACAGGGAACTATGGCTACACCTTC. It encodes CASSPDKWTGNYGYTF.

The rearrangement uses TRBV5-1 and TRBJ2-3, with 7 bases lining up with TRBD1. This CDR3 has 16 residues. CDR1 and CDR2 from the germline V gene are SGHRS and YFSETQ. With 0 bases clipped from V and 4 bases from J, the junction kept 8 bases outside the gene matches. The CDR3 loop reads CASSLDRQGRADTQYF. In DNA, the CDR3 is TGCGCCAGCAGCTTGGACCGACAGGGACGGGCAGATACGCAGTATTTT.